The entry below describes one TCR beta chain. Its antigen is currently unknown. PCR was performed a second time for roughly 6 to 12 cycles using a sample-barcoded 5' primer and a J-beta primer mix. TCRdb itself ran the 5' RACE reads through MiXCR, one entry per CDR3 protein. The data show more than 900,000 distinct CDR3 sequences, about 29% seen once. This sample is part of a study of blood T cells in healthy people across ages. Broader study findings: The diversity estimates, figures obtained from one million T cells, were considered underestimates.

Germline V CDR1 and CDR2: SGHRS, YFSETQ. Trimming cost V 1 base and J 6 bases; bases outside gene matches: 22. The CDR3 spans 20 residues. These data also formed part of another study, on T cells of mothers and their children. That paper adds: A few healthy Caucasian mothers gave samples, and so did their six children.

Sequenced sample: blood. This chain joins TRBV5-1 and TRBJ1-1; 9 positions agree with TRBD1. This TCR came from a woman in her thirties or forties in good health. The CDR3 loop reads CASSLLTGNRVGTGSAEAFF. As DNA, the CDR3 is TGCGCCAGCAGCTTGTTAACAGGTAACCGAGTCGGGACAGGGTCGGCTGAAGCTTTCTTT.